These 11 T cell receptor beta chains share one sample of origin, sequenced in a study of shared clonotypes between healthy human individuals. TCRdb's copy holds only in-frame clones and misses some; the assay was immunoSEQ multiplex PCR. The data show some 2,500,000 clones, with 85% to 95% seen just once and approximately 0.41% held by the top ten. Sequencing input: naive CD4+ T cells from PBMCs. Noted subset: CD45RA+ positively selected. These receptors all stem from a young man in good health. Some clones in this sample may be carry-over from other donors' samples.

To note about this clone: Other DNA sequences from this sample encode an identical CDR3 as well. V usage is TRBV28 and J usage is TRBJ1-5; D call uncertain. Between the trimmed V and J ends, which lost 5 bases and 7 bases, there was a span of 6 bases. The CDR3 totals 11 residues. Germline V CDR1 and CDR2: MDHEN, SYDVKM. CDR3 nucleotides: TGTGCCAGCAGTAGACACCAGCCCCAGCATTTT. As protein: CASSRHQPQHF.

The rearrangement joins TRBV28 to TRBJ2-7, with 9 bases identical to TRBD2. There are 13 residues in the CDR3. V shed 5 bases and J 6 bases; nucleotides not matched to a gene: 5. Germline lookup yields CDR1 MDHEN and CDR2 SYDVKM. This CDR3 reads CASSPGLALEQYF. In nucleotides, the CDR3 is TGTGCCAGCAGTCCGGGACTAGCTCTCGAGCAGTACTTC.

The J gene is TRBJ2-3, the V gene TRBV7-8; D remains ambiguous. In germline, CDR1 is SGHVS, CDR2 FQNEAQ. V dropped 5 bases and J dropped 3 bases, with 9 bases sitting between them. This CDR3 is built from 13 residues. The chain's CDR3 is CASSHSSTDTQYF. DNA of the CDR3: TGTGCCAGCAGCCATTCCTCTACAGATACGCAGTATTTT.

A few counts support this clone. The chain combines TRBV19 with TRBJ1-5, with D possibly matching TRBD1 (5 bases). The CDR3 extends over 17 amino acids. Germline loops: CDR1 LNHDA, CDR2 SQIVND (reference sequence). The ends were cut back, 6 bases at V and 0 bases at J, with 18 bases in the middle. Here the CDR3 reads CASSPPGRARSNQPQHF. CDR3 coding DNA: TGTGCCAGTAGCCCCCCGGGCAGGGCCCGTAGCAATCAGCCCCAGCATTTT.

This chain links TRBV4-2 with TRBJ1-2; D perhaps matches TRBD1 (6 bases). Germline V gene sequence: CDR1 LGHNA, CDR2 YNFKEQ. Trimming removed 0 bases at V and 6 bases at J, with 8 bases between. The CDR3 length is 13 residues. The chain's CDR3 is CASSQDTGHGYTF. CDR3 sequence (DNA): TGTGCCAGCAGCCAAGATACAGGGCATGGCTACACCTTC.

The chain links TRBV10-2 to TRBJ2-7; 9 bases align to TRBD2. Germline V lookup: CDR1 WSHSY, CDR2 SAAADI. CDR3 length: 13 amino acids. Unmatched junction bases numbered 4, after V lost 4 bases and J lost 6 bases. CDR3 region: CASSASGRTEQYF. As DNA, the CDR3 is TGCGCCAGCAGTGCCAGCGGGAGGACCGAGCAGTACTTC.

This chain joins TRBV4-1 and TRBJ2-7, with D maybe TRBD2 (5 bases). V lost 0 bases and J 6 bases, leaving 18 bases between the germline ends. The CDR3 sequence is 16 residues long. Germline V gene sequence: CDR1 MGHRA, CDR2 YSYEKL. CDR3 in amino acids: CASSQDGSLVVAEQYF. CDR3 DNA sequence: TGCGCCAGCAGCCAAGATGGGAGCCTAGTGGTCGCCGAGCAGTACTTC.

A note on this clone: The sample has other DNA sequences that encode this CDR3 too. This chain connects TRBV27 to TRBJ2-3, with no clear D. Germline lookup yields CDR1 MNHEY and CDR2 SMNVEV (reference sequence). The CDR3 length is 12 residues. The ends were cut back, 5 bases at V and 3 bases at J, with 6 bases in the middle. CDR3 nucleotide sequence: TGTGCCAGCAGTCCTTCGACAGATACGCAGTATTTT. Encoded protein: CASSPSTDTQYF.

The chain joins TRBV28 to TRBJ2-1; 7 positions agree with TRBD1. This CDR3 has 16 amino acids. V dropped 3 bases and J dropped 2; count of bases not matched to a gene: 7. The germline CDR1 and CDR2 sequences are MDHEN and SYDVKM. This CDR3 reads CASSFADRAPYNEQFF. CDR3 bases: TGTGCCAGCAGTTTCGCAGACAGGGCTCCCTACAATGAGCAGTTCTTC.

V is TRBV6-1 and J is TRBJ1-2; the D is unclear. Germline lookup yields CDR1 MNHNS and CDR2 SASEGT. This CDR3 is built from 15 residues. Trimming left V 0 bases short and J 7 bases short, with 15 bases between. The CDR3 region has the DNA TGTGCCAGCAGTGAAGCCTCTAGTTCGCCGCGTGGCTACACCTTC. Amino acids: CASSEASSSPRGYTF.

CDR3 nucleotides: TGTGCCAGCAGCCGTCGACAGAGTCCTTCCTACGAGCAGTACTTC. Amino acid sequence: CASSRRQSPSYEQYF. The chain couples TRBV7-2 to TRBJ2-7; D is perhaps TRBD1 (5 bases). The CDR3 is 15 amino acids. Trimming pared 5 bases from V and 1 base from J, leaving 15 bases between. Germline CDR1 reads SGHTA; CDR2 reads FQGNSA.